The 3 T cell receptor beta chains reported below all come from one sample, sequenced in a study of glioma-infiltrating T cells after dendritic cell vaccination. Described time point: after dendritic cell vaccination, including at tumor progression/relapse. Measured with immunoSEQ multiplex PCR; TCRdb has only the in-frame clones, and not every one. The sample contains 70,000 to 100,000 clones, 80% to 85% of which appear only once. The source material was blood, sampled after dendritic cell vaccination. Source of these receptors: a human donor with glioblastoma.

This clone qualifies as medium-sized. V and J are TRBV4-1 and TRBJ1-4, with D tentatively TRBD1 (5 bases). The germline V gene has CDR1 MGHRA and CDR2 YSYEKL. The CDR3 covers 18 residues. V gave up 0 bases and J gave up 0 bases, with 14 bases separating them. Here the CDR3 DNA reads TGCGCCAGCAGCCAAGAGGGACTCCGACGCCCAACTAATGAAAAACTGTTTTTT. This translates into CASSQEGLRRPTNEKLFF.

The CDR3 spells CASSQVREDTQYF. The CDR3 DNA is TGTGCCAGCAGCCAAGTCAGGGAAGATACGCAGTATTTT. The rearrangement joins TRBV7-3 to TRBJ2-3; possible D gene TRBD1, 5 bases. CDR1 and CDR2 (germline): SGHTA, FQGTGA. This CDR3 has 13 residues. V gave up 5 bases and J gave up 5 bases, with 11 bases separating them.

This clone was counted between two and nine times. V and J are TRBV28 and TRBJ1-1; no reliable D call. This CDR3 has 14 amino acids. The germline V and J ends were trimmed by 3 bases and 0 bases, with 8 bases remaining between them. Germline V gene lookup returns CDR1 MDHEN and CDR2 SYDVKM. This chain's CDR3 is CASSFGRMNTEAFF. DNA of the CDR3: TGTGCCAGCAGTTTCGGCAGGATGAACACTGAAGCTTTCTTT.